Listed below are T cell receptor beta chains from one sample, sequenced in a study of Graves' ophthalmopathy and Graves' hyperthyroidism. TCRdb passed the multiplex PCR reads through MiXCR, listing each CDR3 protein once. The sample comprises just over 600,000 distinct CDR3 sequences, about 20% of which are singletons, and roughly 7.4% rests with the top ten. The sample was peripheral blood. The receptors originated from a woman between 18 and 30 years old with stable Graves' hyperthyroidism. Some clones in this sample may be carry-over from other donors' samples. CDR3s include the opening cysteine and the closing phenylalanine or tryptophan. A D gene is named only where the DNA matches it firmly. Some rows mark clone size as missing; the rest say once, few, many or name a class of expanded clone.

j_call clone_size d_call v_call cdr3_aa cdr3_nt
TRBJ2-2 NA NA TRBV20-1 CSARPLAGRLNTGDLFF TGCAGTGCTAGACCTCTCGCGGGAAGATTGAACACCGGGGATCTGTTTTTT
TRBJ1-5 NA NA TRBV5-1 CASSLGAARGTQHF TGCGCCAGCAGCTTGGGGGCCGCTCGAGGAACCCAGCATTTT
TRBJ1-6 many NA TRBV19 CASRAAAAFYNSPLHF TGTGCCAGTAGAGCGGCGGCAGCTTTCTATAATTCACCCCTCCACTTT
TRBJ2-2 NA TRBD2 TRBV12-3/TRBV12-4 CASSLVASGSMDTGELFF TGTGCCAGCAGTTTAGTGGCTAGCGGGAGTATGGACACCGGGGAGCTGTTTTTT
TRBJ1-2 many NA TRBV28 CASSLGGSYGYTF TGTGCCAGCAGTTTAGGGGGCAGCTATGGCTACACCTTC
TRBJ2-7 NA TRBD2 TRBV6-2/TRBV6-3 CASSYESSGWASGGHEQYF TGTGCCAGCAGTTATGAGTCTAGCGGTTGGGCTAGCGGGGGTCACGAGCAGTACTTC
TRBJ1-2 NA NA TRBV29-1 CSVEDQGLGITNYGYTF TGCAGCGTTGAAGATCAAGGTTTGGGAATAACTAACTATGGCTACACCTTC
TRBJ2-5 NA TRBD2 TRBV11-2 CASSPGTSGMETQYF TGTGCCAGCAGCCCAGGGACTAGCGGGATGGAGACCCAGTACTTC
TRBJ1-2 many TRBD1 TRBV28 CAIQPADRAGGYTF TGTGCCATCCAACCCGCCGACAGGGCGGGGGGCTACACCTTC
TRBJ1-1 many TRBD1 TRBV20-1 CSAQGGIGNTEAFF TGCAGTGCTCAGGGGGGGATAGGGAACACTGAAGCTTTCTTT
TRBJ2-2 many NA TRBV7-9 CASRPGTANTGELFF TGTGCCAGCAGGCCTGGGACGGCGAACACCGGGGAGCTGTTTTTT
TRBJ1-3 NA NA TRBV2 CASNIGGAGNTIYF TGTGCCAGCAACATTGGAGGGGCTGGAAACACCATATATTTT
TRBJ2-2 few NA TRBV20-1 CSARGVPNGGELFF TGCAGTGCCCGCGGGGTTCCTAATGGCGGGGAGCTGTTTTTT
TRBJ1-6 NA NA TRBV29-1 CSYQEGGNSPLHF TGCAGCTACCAAGAGGGTGGTAATTCACCCCTCCACTTT
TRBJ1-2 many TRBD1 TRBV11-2 CASSPGTGGSYTF TGTGCCAGCAGCCCGGGGACAGGGGGAAGCTACACCTTC
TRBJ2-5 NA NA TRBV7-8 CASSSVLLQETQYF TGTGCCAGCAGCTCGGTCTTGCTTCAAGAGACCCAGTACTTC
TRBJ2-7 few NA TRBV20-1 CSARDGFGSVRGIYEQYF TGCAGTGCTAGAGACGGGTTCGGGAGTGTTAGGGGCATCTACGAGCAGTACTTC
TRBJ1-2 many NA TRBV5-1 CASSFLREDGYTF TGCGCCAGCAGCTTCCTCAGGGAGGATGGCTACACCTTC
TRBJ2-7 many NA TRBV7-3 CASSLNPRHEQYF TGTGCCAGCAGCTTAAACCCCCGACACGAGCAGTACTTC
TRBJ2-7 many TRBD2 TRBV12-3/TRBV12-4 CASSSSGRAYEQYF TGTGCCAGCAGTTCTAGCGGGAGGGCCTACGAGCAGTACTTC
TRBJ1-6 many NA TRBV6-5 CASSYRGNNSPLHF TGTGCCAGCAGTTACAGGGGGAATAATTCACCCCTCCACTTT
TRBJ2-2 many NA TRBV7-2 CASSLWTEYTGELFF TGTGCCAGCAGCTTATGGACAGAGTACACCGGGGAGCTGTTTTTT
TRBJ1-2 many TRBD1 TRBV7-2 CARTGEGYGYTF TGTGCCAGGACAGGGGAAGGCTATGGCTACACCTTC
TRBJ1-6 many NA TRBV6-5 CASSYSFGVRNSPLHF TGTGCCAGCAGTTACTCTTTCGGGGTCCGGAATTCACCCCTCCACTTT
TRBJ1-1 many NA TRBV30 CAWSLTENTEAFF TGTGCCTGGAGTTTGACAGAAAACACTGAAGCTTTCTTT
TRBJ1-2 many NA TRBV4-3 CASSPTDGFLYGYTF TGCGCCAGCAGCCCGACTGACGGGTTCCTCTATGGCTACACCTTC
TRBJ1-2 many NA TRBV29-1 CSVVQTDNYGYTF TGCAGCGTCGTACAGACAGACAACTATGGCTACACCTTC
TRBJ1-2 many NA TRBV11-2 CASSLEGSGGYTF TGTGCCAGCAGCTTAGAAGGATCAGGAGGCTACACCTTC
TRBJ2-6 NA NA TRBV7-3 CASSHRIGTNVLTF TGTGCCAGCAGCCACCGCATTGGGACCAACGTCCTGACTTTC
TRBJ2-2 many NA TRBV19 CASSKTSEIRGELFF TGTGCCAGTAGTAAGACATCGGAGATCCGGGGGGAGCTGTTTTTT
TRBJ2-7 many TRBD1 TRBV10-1 CASSEAGQGASYEQYF TGCGCCAGCAGTGAGGCAGGACAGGGGGCCTCCTACGAGCAGTACTTC
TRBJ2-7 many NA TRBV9 CASSVVGSDEQYF TGTGCCAGCAGCGTAGTGGGGTCCGACGAGCAGTACTTC
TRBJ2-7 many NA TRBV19 CASSIAVGAYEQYF TGTGCCAGTAGTATAGCGGTCGGAGCCTACGAGCAGTACTTC
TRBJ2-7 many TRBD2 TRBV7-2 CASSGLAGGTYEQYF TGTGCCAGCAGCGGTCTAGCGGGGGGGACCTACGAGCAGTACTTC
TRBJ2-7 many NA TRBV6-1 CATGTGAYEQYF TGTGCCACCGGGACCGGAGCCTACGAGCAGTACTTC
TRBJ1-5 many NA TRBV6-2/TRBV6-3 CASRETGSISNQPQHF TGTGCCAGCAGAGAAACAGGGAGTATAAGCAATCAGCCCCAGCATTTT
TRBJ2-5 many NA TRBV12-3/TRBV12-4 CASSLQGPTETQYF TGTGCCAGCAGTTTACAGGGGCCCACGGAGACCCAGTACTTC
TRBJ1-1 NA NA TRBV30 CAWSPGPGRTEAFF TGTGCCTGGAGTCCCGGCCCCGGCAGGACTGAAGCTTTCTTT
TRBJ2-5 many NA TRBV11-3 CASSLGVGDLGETQYF TGTGCCAGCAGCTTAGGGGTTGGTGACCTCGGAGAGACCCAGTACTTC
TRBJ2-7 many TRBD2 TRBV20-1 CSSSGGGYEQYF TGCAGTTCGAGCGGGGGGGGCTACGAGCAGTACTTC
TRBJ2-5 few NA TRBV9 CASSVGGGATRKETQYF TGTGCCAGCAGCGTAGGAGGAGGTGCGACTAGGAAAGAGACCCAGTACTTC
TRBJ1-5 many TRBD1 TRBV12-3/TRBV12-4 CASKRDSTSNQPQHF TGTGCCAGCAAAAGGGACAGCACCAGCAATCAGCCCCAGCATTTT
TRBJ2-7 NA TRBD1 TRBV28 CASGSYRGLYEQYF TGTGCCAGCGGTTCATACAGGGGGCTTTACGAGCAGTACTTC